This entry is about one TCR beta chain. Assay: immunoSEQ multiplex PCR; the TCRdb copy retains only in-frame clones and omits some. Of 550,000 to 850,000 clones listed, about two thirds are singletons. This CDR3 has 18 residues. Germline assignment: CDR1 MGHRA and CDR2 YSYEKL. V shed 1 base, J shed 4 bases, and the junction held 11 bases outside the gene matches. The data stem from a study of shared clonotypes between healthy human individuals. Sequenced material: memory CD4+ T cells sorted from blood. Subset described: CD45RA-negative fraction. The TCR originated in a woman in her twenties or thirties in good health. V is TRBV4-1 and J is TRBJ2-5, with 11 bases fitting TRBD2. This CDR3 is CASSQGTLAGGAGETQYF. The DNA of the CDR3 is TGCGCCAGCAGCCAAGGTACCCTAGCGGGAGGCGCCGGAGAGACCCAGTACTTC.